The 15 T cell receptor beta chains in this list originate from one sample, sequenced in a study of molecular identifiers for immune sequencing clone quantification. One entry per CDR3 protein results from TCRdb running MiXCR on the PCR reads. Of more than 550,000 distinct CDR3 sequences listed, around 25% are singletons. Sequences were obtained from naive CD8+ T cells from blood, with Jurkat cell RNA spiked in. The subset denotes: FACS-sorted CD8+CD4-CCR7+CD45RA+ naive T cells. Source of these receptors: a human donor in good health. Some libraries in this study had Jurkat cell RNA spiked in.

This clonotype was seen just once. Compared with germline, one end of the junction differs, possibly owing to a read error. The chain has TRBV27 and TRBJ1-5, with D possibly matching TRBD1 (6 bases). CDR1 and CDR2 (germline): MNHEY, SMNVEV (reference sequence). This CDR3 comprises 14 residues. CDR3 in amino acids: CVSSLQGSNQPQHF. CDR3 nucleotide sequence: TGTGTCAGCAGTCTACAGGGAAGCAATCAGCCCCAGCATTTT.

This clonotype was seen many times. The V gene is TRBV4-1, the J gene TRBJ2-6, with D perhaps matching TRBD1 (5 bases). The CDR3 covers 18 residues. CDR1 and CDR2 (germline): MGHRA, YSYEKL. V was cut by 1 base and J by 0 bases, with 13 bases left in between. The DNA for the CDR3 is TGCGCCAGCAGCCAAGTTCAGGGATTAATCTCTGGGGCCAACGTCCTGACTTTC. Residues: CASSQVQGLISGANVLTF.

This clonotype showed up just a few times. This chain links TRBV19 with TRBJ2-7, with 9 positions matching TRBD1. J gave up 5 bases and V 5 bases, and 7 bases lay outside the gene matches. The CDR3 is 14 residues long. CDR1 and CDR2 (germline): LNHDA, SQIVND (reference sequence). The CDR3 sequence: CASSPSTGGDEQYF. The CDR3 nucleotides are TGTGCCAGTAGTCCGTCGACAGGGGGTGACGAGCAGTACTTC.

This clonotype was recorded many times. In DNA, the CDR3 is TGCAGTGCTAAACCGACGACAGCTTTCACCTACGAGCAGTACTTC. This translates into CSAKPTTAFTYEQYF. The chain uses TRBV20-1 and TRBJ2-7, with a possible D match to TRBD1 (5 bases). The CDR3 extends over 15 amino acids. V was cut by 4 bases and J by 2 bases, with 18 bases left in between. Germline V gives CDR1 DFQATT, CDR2 SNEGSKA (reference sequence).

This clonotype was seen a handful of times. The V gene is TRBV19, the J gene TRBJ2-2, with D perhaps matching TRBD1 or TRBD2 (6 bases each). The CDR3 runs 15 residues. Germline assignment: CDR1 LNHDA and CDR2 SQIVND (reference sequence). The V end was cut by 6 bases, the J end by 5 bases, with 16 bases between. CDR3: CASRLQGGWTGELFF. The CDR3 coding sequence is TGTGCCAGTAGACTACAGGGAGGTTGGACCGGGGAGCTGTTTTTT.

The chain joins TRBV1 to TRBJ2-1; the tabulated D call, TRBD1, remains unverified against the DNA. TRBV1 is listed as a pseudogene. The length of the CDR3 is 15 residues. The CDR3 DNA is TGCACCAGCGTTACGGGGGGGGGCCTATACAATGAGCAGTTCTTC. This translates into CTSVTGGGLYNEQFF.

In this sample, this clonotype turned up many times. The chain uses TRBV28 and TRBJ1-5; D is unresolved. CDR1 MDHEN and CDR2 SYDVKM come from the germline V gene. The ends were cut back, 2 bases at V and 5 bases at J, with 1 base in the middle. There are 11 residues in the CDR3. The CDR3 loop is CASSLDQPQHF. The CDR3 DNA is TGTGCCAGCAGTTTAGATCAGCCCCAGCATTTT.

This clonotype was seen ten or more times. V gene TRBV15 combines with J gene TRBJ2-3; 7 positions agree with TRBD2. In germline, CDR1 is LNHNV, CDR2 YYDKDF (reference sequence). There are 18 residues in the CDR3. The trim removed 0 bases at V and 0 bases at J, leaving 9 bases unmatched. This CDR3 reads CATSRDWRERASTDTQYF. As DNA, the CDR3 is TGTGCCACCAGCAGAGATTGGCGGGAGCGAGCTAGCACAGATACGCAGTATTTT.

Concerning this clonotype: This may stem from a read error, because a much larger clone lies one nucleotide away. The CDR3 coding sequence is TGTGCCAGCGCCAAAGACGCGCAGGGCAATCAGCCCCAGCATTTT. Protein: CASAKDAQGNQPQHF. This chain links TRBV6-2 or TRBV6-3 with TRBJ1-5; D is unclear. The length of the CDR3 is 15 residues. Trimming cost V 8 bases and J 2 bases, with 16 bases left between them. CDR1 and CDR2 from the germline V gene are MNHEY and SVGEGT.

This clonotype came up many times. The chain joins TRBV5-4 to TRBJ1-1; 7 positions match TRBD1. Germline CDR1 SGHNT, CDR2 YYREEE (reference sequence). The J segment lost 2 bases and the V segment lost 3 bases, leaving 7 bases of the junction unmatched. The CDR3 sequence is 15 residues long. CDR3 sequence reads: CASSWWNRGNTEAFF. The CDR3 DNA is TGTGCCAGCAGCTGGTGGAACAGGGGAAACACTGAAGCTTTCTTT.

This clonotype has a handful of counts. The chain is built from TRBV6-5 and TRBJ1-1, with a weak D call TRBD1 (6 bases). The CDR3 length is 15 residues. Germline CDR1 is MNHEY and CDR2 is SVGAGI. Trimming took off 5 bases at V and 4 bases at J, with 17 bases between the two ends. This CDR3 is CASSLQTGKSTEAFF. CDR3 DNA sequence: TGTGCCAGCAGTCTCCAGACAGGAAAGAGCACTGAAGCTTTCTTT.

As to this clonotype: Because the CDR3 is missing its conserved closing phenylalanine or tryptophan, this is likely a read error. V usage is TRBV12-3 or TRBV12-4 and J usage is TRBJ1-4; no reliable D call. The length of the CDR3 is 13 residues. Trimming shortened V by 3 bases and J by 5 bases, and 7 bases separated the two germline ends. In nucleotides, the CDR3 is TGTGCCAGCAGTTTTGTGGACAATGAAAAACTGTTTCTT. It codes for CASSFVDNEKLFL.

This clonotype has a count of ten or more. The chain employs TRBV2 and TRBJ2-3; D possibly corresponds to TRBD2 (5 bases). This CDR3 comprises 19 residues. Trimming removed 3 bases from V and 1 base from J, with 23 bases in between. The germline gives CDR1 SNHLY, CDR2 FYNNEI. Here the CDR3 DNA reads TGTGCCAGCAGTGATACCGAGAGGGCCTTAGACTCCCGCACAGATACGCAGTATTTT. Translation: CASSDTERALDSRTDTQYF.

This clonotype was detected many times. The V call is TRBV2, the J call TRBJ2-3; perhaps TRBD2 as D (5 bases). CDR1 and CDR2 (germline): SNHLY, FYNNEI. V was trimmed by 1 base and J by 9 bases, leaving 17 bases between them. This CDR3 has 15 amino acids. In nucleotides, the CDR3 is TGTGCCAGCAGTGAAGTTGGAGGTGGTACGGTAACGCAGTATTTT. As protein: CASSEVGGGTVTQYF. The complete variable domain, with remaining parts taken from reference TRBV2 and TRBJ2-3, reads EPEVTQTPSHQVTQMGQEVILRCVPISNHLYFYWYRQILGQKVEFLVSFYNNEISEKSEIFDDQFSVERPDGSNFTLKIRSTKLEDSAMYFCASSEVGGGTVTQYFGPGTRLTVL.

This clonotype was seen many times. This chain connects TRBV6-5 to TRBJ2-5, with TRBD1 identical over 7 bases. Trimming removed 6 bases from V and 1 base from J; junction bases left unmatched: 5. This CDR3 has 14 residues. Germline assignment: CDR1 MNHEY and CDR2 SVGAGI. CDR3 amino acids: CASRPGQAQETQYF. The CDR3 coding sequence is TGTGCCAGCAGGCCCGGACAGGCCCAAGAGACCCAGTACTTC.